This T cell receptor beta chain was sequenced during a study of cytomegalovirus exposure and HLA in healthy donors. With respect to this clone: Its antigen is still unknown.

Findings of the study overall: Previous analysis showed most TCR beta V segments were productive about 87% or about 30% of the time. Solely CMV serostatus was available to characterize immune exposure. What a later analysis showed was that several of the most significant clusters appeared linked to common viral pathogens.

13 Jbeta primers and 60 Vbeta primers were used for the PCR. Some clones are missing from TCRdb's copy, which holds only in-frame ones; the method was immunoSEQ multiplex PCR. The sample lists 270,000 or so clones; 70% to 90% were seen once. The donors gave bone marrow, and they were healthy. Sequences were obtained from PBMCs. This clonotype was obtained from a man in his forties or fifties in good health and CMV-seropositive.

The CDR3 bases are TGTGCCAGCAGCCATCCGGGACTACGGGGCTACACCTTC. It yields the protein CASSHPGLRGYTF. The chain joins TRBV7-2 to TRBJ1-2; D possibly corresponds to TRBD1 (5 bases). Germline assignment: CDR1 SGHTA and CDR2 FQGNSA. V was shortened by 5 bases and J by 8 bases, with 15 bases between the two germline ends. The CDR3 is made up of 13 amino acids.